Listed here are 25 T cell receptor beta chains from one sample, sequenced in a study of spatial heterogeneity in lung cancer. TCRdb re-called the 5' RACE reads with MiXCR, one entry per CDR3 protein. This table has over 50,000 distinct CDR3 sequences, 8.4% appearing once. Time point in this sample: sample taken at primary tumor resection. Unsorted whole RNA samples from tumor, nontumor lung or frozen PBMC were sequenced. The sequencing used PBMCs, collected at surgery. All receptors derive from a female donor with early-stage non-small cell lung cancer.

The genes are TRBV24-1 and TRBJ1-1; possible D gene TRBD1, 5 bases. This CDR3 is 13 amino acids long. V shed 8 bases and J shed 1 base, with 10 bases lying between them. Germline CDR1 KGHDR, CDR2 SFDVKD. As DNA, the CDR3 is TGTGCCACCACCCTAGGGGAGAACACTGAAGCTTTCTTT. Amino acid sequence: CATTLGENTEAFF.

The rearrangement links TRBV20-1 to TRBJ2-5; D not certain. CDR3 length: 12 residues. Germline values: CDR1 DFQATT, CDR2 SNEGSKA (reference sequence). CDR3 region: CSTSETRETQYF. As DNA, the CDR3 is TGCAGCACCTCAGAGACCCGAGAGACCCAGTACTTC.

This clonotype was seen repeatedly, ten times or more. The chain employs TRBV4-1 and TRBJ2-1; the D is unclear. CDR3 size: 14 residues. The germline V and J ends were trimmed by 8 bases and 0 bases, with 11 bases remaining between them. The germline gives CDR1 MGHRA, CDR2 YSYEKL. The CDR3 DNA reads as TGCGCCAGCCGTGAAACCGTCTCCTACAATGAGCAGTTCTTC. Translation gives CASRETVSYNEQFF.

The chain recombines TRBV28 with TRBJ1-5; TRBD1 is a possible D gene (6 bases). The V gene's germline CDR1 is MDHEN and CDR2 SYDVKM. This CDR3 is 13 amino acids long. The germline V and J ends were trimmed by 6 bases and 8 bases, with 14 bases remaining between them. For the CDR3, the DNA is TGTGCCAGCAGCCCCGGCTCAGGGGAGCCCCAGCATTTT. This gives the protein CASSPGSGEPQHF.

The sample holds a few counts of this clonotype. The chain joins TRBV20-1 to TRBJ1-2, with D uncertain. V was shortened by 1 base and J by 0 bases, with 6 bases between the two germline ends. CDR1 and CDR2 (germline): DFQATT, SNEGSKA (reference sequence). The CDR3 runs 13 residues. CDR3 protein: CSARVRTNYGYTF. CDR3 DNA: TGCAGTGCTAGAGTAAGGACTAACTATGGCTACACCTTC.

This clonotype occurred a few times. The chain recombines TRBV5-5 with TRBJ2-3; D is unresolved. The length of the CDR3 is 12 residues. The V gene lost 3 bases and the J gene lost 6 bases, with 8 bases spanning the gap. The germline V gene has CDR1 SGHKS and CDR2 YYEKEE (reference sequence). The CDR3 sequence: CASSSEGDTQYF. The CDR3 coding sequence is TGTGCCAGCAGCTCCGAAGGGGATACGCAGTATTTT.

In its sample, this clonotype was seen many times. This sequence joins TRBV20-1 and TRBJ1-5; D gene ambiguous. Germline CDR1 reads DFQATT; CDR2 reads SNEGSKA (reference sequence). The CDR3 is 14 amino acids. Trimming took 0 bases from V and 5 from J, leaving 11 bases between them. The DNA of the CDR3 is TGCAGTGCTAGAGATCCGACGGCTCATCAGCCCCAGCATTTT. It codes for CSARDPTAHQPQHF.

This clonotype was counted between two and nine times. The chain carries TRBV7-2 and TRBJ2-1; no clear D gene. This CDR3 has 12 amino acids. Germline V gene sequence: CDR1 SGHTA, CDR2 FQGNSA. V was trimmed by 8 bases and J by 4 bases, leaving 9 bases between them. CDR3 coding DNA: TGTGCCAGCCGAGGTAATTACAATGAGCAGTTCTTC. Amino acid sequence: CASRGNYNEQFF.

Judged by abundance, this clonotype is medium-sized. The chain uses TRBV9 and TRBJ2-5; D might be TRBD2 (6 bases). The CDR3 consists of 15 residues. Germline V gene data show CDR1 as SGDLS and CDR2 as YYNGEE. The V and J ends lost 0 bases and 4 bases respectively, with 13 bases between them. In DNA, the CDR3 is TGTGCCAGCAGCGTAGGAGGCACCGGGGGAGAGACCCAGTACTTC. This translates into CASSVGGTGGETQYF.

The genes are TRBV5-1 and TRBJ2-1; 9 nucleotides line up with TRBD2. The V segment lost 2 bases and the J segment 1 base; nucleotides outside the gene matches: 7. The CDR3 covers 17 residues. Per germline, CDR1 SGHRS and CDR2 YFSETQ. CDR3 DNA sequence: TGCGCCAGCAGCTTACTAGCGGGCCTAGTTTCCTACAATGAGCAGTTCTTC. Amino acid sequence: CASSLLAGLVSYNEQFF.

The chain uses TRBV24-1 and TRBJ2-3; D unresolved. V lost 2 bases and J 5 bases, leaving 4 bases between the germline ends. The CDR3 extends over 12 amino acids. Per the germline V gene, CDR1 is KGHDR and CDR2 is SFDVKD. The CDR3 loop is CATSDYIDTQYF. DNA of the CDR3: TGTGCCACCAGTGATTACATAGATACGCAGTATTTT.

The CDR3 DNA reads as TGCGCCAGCCGGGACAGGGGTAATGAAAAACTGTTTTTT. Translating gives CASRDRGNEKLFF. V usage is TRBV5-1 and J usage is TRBJ1-4; TRBD1 matches at 10 bases. Germline V gives CDR1 SGHRS, CDR2 YFSETQ. V shed 7 bases and J 4 bases; nucleotides not matched to a gene: 1. The CDR3 spans 13 residues.

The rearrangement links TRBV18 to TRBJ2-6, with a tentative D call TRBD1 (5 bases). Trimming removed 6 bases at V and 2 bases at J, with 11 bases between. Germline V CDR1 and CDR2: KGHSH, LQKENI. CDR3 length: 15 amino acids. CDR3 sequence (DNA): TGTGCCAGCTCTCCAGGGATTACTGGGGCCAACGTCCTGACTTTC. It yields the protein CASSPGITGANVLTF. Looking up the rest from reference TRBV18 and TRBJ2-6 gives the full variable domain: NAGVMQNPRHLVRRRGQEARLRCSPMKGHSHVYWYRQLPEEGLKFMVYLQKENIIDESGMPKERFSAEFPKEGPSILRIQQVVRGDSAAYFCASSPGITGANVLTFGAGSRLTVL.

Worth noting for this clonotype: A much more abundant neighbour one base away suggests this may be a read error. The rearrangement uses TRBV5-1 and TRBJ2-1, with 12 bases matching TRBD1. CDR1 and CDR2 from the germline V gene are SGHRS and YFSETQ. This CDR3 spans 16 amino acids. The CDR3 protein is CASSSLGTGGRNEQLF. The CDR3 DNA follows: TGCGCCAGCAGCTCGCTTGGGACAGGGGGCCGCAATGAGCAGCTCTTC.

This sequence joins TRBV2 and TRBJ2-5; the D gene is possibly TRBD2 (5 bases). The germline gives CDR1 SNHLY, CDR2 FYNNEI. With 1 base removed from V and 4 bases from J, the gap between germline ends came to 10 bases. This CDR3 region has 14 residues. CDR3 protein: CASSEGRVTETQYF. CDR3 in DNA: TGTGCCAGCAGTGAAGGGCGGGTCACAGAGACCCAGTACTTC. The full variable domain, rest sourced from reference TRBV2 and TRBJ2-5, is EPEVTQTPSHQVTQMGQEVILRCVPISNHLYFYWYRQILGQKVEFLVSFYNNEISEKSEIFDDQFSVERPDGSNFTLKIRSTKLEDSAMYFCASSEGRVTETQYFGPGTRLLVL.

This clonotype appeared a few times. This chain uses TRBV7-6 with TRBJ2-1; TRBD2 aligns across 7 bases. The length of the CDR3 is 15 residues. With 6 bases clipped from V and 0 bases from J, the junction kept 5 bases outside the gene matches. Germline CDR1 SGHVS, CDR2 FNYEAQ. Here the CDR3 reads CASRPGGSSYNEQFF. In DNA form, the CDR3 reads TGTGCCAGCAGGCCCGGGGGGAGCTCCTACAATGAGCAGTTCTTC.

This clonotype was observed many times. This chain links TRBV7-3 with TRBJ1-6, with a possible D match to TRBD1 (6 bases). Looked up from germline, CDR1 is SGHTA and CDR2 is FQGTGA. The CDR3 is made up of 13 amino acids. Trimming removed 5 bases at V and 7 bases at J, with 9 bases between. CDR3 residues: CASSRDRNSPLHF. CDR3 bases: TGTGCCAGCAGCCGAGACAGGAATTCACCCCTCCACTTT.

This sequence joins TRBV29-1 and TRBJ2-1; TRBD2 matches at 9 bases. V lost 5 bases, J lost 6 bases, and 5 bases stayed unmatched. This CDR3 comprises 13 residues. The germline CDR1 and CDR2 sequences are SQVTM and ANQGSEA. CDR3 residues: CSVPGTSSNEQFF. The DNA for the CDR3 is TGCAGCGTTCCTGGGACTAGCAGCAATGAGCAGTTCTTC.

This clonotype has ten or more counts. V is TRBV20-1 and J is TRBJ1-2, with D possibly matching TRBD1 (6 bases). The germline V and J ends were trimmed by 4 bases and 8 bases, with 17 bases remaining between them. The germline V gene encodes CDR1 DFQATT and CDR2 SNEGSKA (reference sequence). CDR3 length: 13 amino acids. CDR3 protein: CSATYRQVAGYTF. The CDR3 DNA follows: TGCAGTGCTACTTATAGACAGGTGGCCGGCTACACCTTC.

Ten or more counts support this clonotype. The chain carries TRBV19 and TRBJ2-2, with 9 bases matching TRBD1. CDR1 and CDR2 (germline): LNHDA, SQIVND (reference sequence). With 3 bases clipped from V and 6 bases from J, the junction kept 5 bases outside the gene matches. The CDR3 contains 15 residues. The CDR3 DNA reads TGTGCCAGTAGTATGGGACAGGGTAGGGCCGGGGAGCTGTTTTTT. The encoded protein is CASSMGQGRAGELFF.

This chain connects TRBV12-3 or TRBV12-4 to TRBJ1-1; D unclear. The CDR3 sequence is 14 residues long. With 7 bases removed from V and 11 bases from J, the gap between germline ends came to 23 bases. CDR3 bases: TGTGCCAGCAATCCTTTTACCACAGCGCACGAGGCTTTCTTT. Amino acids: CASNPFTTAHEAFF.

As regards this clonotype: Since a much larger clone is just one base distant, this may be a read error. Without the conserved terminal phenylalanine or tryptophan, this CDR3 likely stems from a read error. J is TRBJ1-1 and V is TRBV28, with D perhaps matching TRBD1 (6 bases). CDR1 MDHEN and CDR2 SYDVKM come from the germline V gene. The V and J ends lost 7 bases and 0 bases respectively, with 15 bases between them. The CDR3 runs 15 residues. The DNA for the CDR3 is TGTGCCAGCACTCCACAGGGAACCATGAACACTGAAGCTTTCCTT. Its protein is CASTPQGTMNTEAFL.

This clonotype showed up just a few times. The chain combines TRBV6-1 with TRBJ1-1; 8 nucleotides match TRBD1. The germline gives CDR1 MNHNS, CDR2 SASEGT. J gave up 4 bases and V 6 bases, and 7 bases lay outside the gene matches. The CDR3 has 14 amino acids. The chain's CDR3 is CASSRQGKGTEAFF. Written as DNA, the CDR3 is TGTGCCAGCAGCCGACAGGGGAAAGGCACTGAAGCTTTCTTT.

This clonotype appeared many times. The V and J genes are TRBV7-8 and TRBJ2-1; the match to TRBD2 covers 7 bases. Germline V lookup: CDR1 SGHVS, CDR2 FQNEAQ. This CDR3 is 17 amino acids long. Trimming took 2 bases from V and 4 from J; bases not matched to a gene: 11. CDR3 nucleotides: TGTGCCAGCAGCTTAATGGGAATTGCGGGAGTGTACAATGAGCAGTTCTTC. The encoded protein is CASSLMGIAGVYNEQFF.

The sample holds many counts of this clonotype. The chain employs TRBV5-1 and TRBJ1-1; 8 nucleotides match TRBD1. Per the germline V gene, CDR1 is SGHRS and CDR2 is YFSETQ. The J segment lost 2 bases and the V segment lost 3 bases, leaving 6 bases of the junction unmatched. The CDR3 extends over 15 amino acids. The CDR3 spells CASSSLGQENTEAFF. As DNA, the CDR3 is TGCGCCAGCAGCTCGTTGGGACAGGAAAACACTGAAGCTTTCTTT.